Listed here is a single TCR beta chain. TCRdb processed the 5' RACE reads anew with MiXCR; each CDR3 protein has one entry. Of hundreds of thousands of distinct CDR3 sequences in the sample, 20% to 25% are singletons; the top ten hold roughly 0.5%. The sample is drawn from a study of identical twins. Germline loops: CDR1 MNHEY, CDR2 SMNVEV (reference sequence). The CDR3 covers 14 residues. After removal of 6 bases from V and 7 bases from J, the junction contained 8 bases not matched to a gene. This sample also belongs to another study, concerning yellow fever vaccine responses in identical twins.

Sequenced input: CD4+ T cells sorted from blood. The origin of this receptor is a young woman in good health. The chain joins TRBV27 to TRBJ1-2; TRBD1 aligns across 10 bases. CDR3 nucleotide sequence: TGTGCCAGCAGCCAGACAGGGGGCGCGAGTGGCTACACCTTC. This gives the protein CASSQTGGASGYTF.